This TCR beta chain appears in the sequencing data of a study of shared clonotypes between healthy human individuals. Clones were sequenced by immunoSEQ multiplex PCR, and TCRdb holds only the in-frame ones, with some missing. Among some 2.3 million clones, 85% to 95% were seen once, and the ten largest hold approximately 0.4%. Germline loops: CDR1 SQVTM, CDR2 ANQGSEA. V was pared by 4 bases and J by 0 bases, with 9 bases of the junction left unmatched. The CDR3 sequence is 17 residues long. Findings of the study overall: Incomplete sequencing of sorted subsets was indicated by rarefaction despite large depth.

A word on this clone: No antigen is known for it.

The source is a man aged 18-30 years in good health. Some clones in this sample may be carry-over from other donors' samples. The sample taken for sequencing was naive CD4+ T cells from PBMCs. Subset described: CD45RA+ positively selected. This sequence joins TRBV29-1 and TRBJ2-2; 9 nucleotides match TRBD1. CDR3 amino acids: CSVVGGTGNSNTGELFF. CDR3 coding DNA: TGCAGCGTTGTCGGTGGGACAGGGAATTCGAACACCGGGGAGCTGTTTTTT.